A selection of T cell receptor beta chains follows, all from one sample in a study of cytomegalovirus exposure and HLA in healthy donors. Assay used: immunoSEQ multiplex PCR; TCRdb lists only in-frame clones, some missing. The sample yields approximately 190,000 clones, around 90% seen once. Sequenced sample: PBMCs. These receptors originate from a boy aged 2 to 10 in good health and CMV-seronegative. Both conserved end residues are part of each CDR3. A D gene is named only where the DNA matches it firmly.

j_call: TRBJ2-2
d_call: .
v_call: TRBV4-1
cdr3_aa: CASKRDRTNTGELFF

j_call: TRBJ2-7
d_call: .
v_call: TRBV6-1
cdr3_aa: CASSAYSGVYEQYF

j_call: TRBJ2-5
d_call: TRBD1
v_call: TRBV27
cdr3_aa: CASSSRDREETQYF

j_call: TRBJ2-3
d_call: TRBD2
v_call: TRBV9
cdr3_aa: CASSVAGLAGTDTQYF

j_call: TRBJ2-7
d_call: .
v_call: TRBV10-3
cdr3_aa: CAISESEEGAREQYF

j_call: TRBJ2-7
d_call: TRBD1
v_call: TRBV5-1
cdr3_aa: CASSRNSGTGEFEQYF

j_call: TRBJ2-5
d_call: TRBD2
v_call: TRBV4-1
cdr3_aa: CASSQGLAGSLYAQYF

j_call: TRBJ2-7
d_call: .
v_call: TRBV20-1
cdr3_aa: CSARQGGEQYF

j_call: TRBJ2-1
d_call: .
v_call: TRBV7-9
cdr3_aa: CASSSMTVTYNEQFF

j_call: TRBJ1-2
d_call: .
v_call: TRBV6-5
cdr3_aa: CASSKQGRGYGYTF

j_call: TRBJ2-7
d_call: .
v_call: TRBV29-1
cdr3_aa: CSVVNGAYEQYF

j_call: TRBJ2-7
d_call: .
v_call: TRBV7-2
cdr3_aa: CASSLDRTSYEQYF

j_call: TRBJ1-1
d_call: TRBD1
v_call: TRBV19
cdr3_aa: CASMDRVATEAFF

j_call: TRBJ2-1
d_call: TRBD2
v_call: TRBV4-2
cdr3_aa: CASSQDRASGRHEQFF

j_call: TRBJ2-7
d_call: TRBD1
v_call: TRBV6-6
cdr3_aa: CASSRDREYEQYF

j_call: TRBJ1-1
d_call: TRBD1
v_call: TRBV19
cdr3_aa: CASTKGGSTGGEAFF

j_call: TRBJ2-1
d_call: .
v_call: TRBV18
cdr3_aa: CASSPVADEQFF

j_call: TRBJ2-3
d_call: TRBD2
v_call: TRBV5-4
cdr3_aa: CASSLAGLAGGTQSDTQYF

j_call: TRBJ1-6
d_call: TRBD1
v_call: TRBV6-5
cdr3_aa: CASRGQWNSPLHF

j_call: TRBJ2-1
d_call: .
v_call: TRBV19
cdr3_aa: CASSIDGGNYNEQFF

j_call: TRBJ1-1
d_call: .
v_call: TRBV10-3
cdr3_aa: CAISESRQGEAEAFF

j_call: TRBJ2-5
d_call: TRBD2
v_call: TRBV7-9
cdr3_aa: CASSLQGGGETQYF

j_call: TRBJ1-2
d_call: TRBD1
v_call: TRBV5-1
cdr3_aa: CASSEQGADYGYTF

j_call: TRBJ2-1
d_call: TRBD2
v_call: TRBV2
cdr3_aa: CASSLSSGGTYNEQFF

j_call: TRBJ2-1
d_call: .
v_call: TRBV6-1
cdr3_aa: CASSEVRSYNEQFF

j_call: TRBJ2-2
d_call: TRBD2
v_call: TRBV5-1
cdr3_aa: CASSPPTSILSANTGELFF

j_call: TRBJ1-1
d_call: .
v_call: TRBV7-3
cdr3_aa: CASSSNVNTEAFF

j_call: TRBJ2-7
d_call: .
v_call: TRBV9
cdr3_aa: CASSGPGFYEQYF

j_call: TRBJ1-1
d_call: TRBD1
v_call: TRBV9
cdr3_aa: CASSVTYRGGGNTEAFF

j_call: TRBJ1-1
d_call: TRBD1
v_call: TRBV28
cdr3_aa: CASSSSQGFTEAFF

j_call: TRBJ2-2
d_call: .
v_call: TRBV7-9
cdr3_aa: CASSPVASTGELFF

j_call: TRBJ2-3
d_call: .
v_call: TRBV6-6
cdr3_aa: CASSDSPTLTDTQYF

j_call: TRBJ1-2
d_call: .
v_call: TRBV9
cdr3_aa: CASSVATGGGKGDYGYTF

j_call: TRBJ2-7
d_call: .
v_call: TRBV7-9
cdr3_aa: CASSEIRDLNYEQYF

j_call: TRBJ2-7
d_call: .
v_call: TRBV4-2
cdr3_aa: CASSLGGGTPYEQYF

j_call: TRBJ1-1
d_call: TRBD1
v_call: TRBV10-3
cdr3_aa: CAISESPAGGNPEAFF

j_call: TRBJ2-1
d_call: TRBD2
v_call: TRBV5-1
cdr3_aa: CASSQREGRYEQFF

j_call: TRBJ1-1
d_call: .
v_call: TRBV2
cdr3_aa: CASSPPAIAREAFF

j_call: TRBJ1-5
d_call: .
v_call: TRBV5-8
cdr3_aa: CASTLSGLSNQPQHF

j_call: TRBJ1-3
d_call: TRBD1
v_call: TRBV6-6
cdr3_aa: CASRTGGENTIYF

j_call: TRBJ2-1
d_call: TRBD1
v_call: TRBV5-6
cdr3_aa: CASSRGQGSYNEQFF

j_call: TRBJ2-7
d_call: .
v_call: TRBV15
cdr3_aa: CATSTAGEGPEQYF

j_call: TRBJ2-7
d_call: TRBD2
v_call: TRBV7-9
cdr3_aa: CASSPGLAGAKSYEQYF

j_call: TRBJ1-1
d_call: .
v_call: TRBV19
cdr3_aa: CASSIGGGGNTEAFF

j_call: TRBJ2-7
d_call: .
v_call: TRBV2
cdr3_aa: CASRVGGPYEQYF